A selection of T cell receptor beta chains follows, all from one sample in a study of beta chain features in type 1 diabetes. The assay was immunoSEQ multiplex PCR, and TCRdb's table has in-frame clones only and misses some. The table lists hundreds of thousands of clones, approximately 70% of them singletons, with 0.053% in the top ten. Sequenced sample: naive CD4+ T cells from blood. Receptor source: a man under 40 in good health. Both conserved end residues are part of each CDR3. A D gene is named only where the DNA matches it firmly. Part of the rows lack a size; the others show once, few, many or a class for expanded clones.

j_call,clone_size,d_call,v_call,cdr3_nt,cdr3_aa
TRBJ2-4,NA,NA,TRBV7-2,TGTGCCAGCAGCCTAACCACGGGGCTCAAAAACATTCAGTACTTC,CASSLTTGLKNIQYF
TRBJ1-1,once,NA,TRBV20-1,TGCAGTGCTAACAGGGACACTGAAGCTTTCTTT,CSANRDTEAFF
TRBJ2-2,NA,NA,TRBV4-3,TGCGCCAGCAGCCGCGGGACAGACACCGGGGAGCTGTTTTTT,CASSRGTDTGELFF
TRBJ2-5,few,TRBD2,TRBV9,TGTGCCAGCAGCGTAGACCCAGCGGGAGAAGAGACCCAGTACTTC,CASSVDPAGEETQYF
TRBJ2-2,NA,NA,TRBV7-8,TGTGCCAGCAGCCCCCTAGACTACACCGGGGAGCTGTTTTTT,CASSPLDYTGELFF
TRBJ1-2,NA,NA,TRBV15,TGTGCCACCGGACCGGACACTAACTATGGCTACACCTTC,CATGPDTNYGYTF
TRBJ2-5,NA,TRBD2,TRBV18,TGTGCCAGCTCACCGCGGACTAGCGGGGATCAAGAGACCCAGTACTTC,CASSPRTSGDQETQYF
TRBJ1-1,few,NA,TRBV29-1,TGCAGCTTTGTGGGAGGGGATGAAGCTTTCTTT,CSFVGGDEAFF
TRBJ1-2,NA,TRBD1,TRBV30,TGTGCCTGGAGCGACGGGACAGGCCCCTATGGCTACACCTTC,CAWSDGTGPYGYTF
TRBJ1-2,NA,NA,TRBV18,TGTGCCAGCTCACCAAACAGGAGTTTGAGAAACTATGGCTACACCTTC,CASSPNRSLRNYGYTF